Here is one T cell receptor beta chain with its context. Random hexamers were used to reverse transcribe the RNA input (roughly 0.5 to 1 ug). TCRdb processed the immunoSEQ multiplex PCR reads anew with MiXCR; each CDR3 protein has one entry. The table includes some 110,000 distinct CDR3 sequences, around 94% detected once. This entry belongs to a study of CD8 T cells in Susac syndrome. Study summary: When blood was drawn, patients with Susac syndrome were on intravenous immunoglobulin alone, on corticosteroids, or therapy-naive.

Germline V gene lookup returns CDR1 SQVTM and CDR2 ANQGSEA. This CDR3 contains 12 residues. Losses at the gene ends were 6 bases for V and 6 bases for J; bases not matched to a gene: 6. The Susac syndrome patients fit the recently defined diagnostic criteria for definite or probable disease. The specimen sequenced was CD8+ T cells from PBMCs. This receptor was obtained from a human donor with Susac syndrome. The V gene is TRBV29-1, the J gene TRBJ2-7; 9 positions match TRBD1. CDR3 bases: TGCAGCGTCCGACAGGGGGAAGGCGAGCAGTACTTC. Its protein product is CSVRQGEGEQYF.